What follows are 8 T cell receptor beta chains derived from one specimen sequenced in a study of T cells after posttransplantation cyclophosphamide. Here immunoSEQ multiplex PCR was the method, and the copy in TCRdb shows in-frame clones only, minus some. The sample records roughly 25,000 clones, around 88% being singletons. Input material: PBMCs. These TCRs come from a woman aged 55-69 years with a blood cancer, CMV-positive, and with a related stem cell donor.

J is TRBJ2-3 and V is TRBV5-4, with TRBD2 matching over 12 bases. V gave up 5 bases and J gave up 3 bases; unmatched junction bases: 7. Germline CDR1 reads SGHNT; CDR2 reads YYREEE (reference sequence). The CDR3 has 16 residues. The CDR3 DNA is TGTGCCAGCAGTTCGACTAGCGGGAGCTGGACAGATACGCAGTATTTT. This gives the protein CASSSTSGSWTDTQYF.

CDR3 residues: CASSLNSGSSETQYF. The CDR3 nucleotides read TGTGCCAGCAGCTTAAATAGCGGGAGTTCTGAGACCCAGTACTTC. The chain carries TRBV7-9 and TRBJ2-5; 9 bases are a match to TRBD2. Germline V gene lookup returns CDR1 SEHNR and CDR2 FQNEAQ (reference sequence). Germline trimming cut 2 bases from V and 5 bases from J; bases unmatched to any gene: 6. There are 15 residues in the CDR3.

This chain connects TRBV30 to TRBJ1-1, with D possibly TRBD1 on 6 matching bases. Trimming took 2 bases from V and 0 from J, leaving 10 bases between them. Germline CDR1 is GTSNPN and CDR2 is SVGIG (reference sequence). CDR3 size: 14 residues. The CDR3 loop is CAWSSGTLNTEAFF. The CDR3, as DNA: TGTGCCTGGAGTAGTGGGACATTGAACACTGAAGCTTTCTTT.

This rearrangement joins TRBV2 to TRBJ2-1; TRBD2 aligns across 8 bases. Germline V gene sequence: CDR1 SNHLY, CDR2 FYNNEI. The V gene end was trimmed by 4 bases and the J gene end by 3 bases; junction bases not matched to a gene: 8. The CDR3 is made up of 16 amino acids. CDR3 in DNA: TGTGCCAGCAGTGCAACCCGACTAGCGATCTACAATGAGCAGTTCTTC. As protein: CASSATRLAIYNEQFF.

CDR3 protein: CASSPGTVNPGELFF. DNA for the CDR3: TGTGCCAGCAGCCCAGGGACAGTAAACCCCGGGGAGCTGTTTTTT. The V gene is TRBV7-3, the J gene TRBJ2-2, with 7 bases lining up with TRBD1. Germline values: CDR1 SGHTA, CDR2 FQGTGA. This CDR3 spans 15 amino acids. Trimming at V came to 5 bases and at J to 6 bases, leaving 9 bases not matched to a gene. Full variable domain (remainder filled in from reference TRBV7-3 and TRBJ2-2): GAGVSQTPSNKVTEKGKYVELRCDPISGHTALYWYRQSLGQGPEFLIYFQGTGAADDSGLPNDRFFAVRPEGSVSTLKIQRTERGDSAVYLCASSPGTVNPGELFFGEGSRLTVL.

As for this clone: Relative to the germline gene, one junction end is altered; a read error may explain this. The sample has other DNA sequences that encode this CDR3 too. V and J are TRBV27 and TRBJ1-1; 7 bases are a match to TRBD1. The CDR3 extends over 14 amino acids. Germline V gene sequence: CDR1 MNHEY, CDR2 SMNVEV (reference sequence). The CDR3 nucleotides are TGCGCCAGCAGCACGCAGGGGGGTTGGACTGAAGCTTTCTTT. Amino acids: CASSTQGGWTEAFF.

The chain is built from TRBV4-1 and TRBJ2-6; D call uncertain. The CDR3 consists of 17 residues. Germline loops: CDR1 MGHRA, CDR2 YSYEKL. V lost 0 bases, J lost 4 bases, and 13 bases lay in between. CDR3 sequence reads: CASSQEVQAPGANVLTF. CDR3 nucleotide sequence: TGCGCCAGCAGCCAAGAAGTCCAGGCACCCGGGGCCAACGTCCTGACTTTC.

The chain is built from TRBV19 and TRBJ1-5; D perhaps matches TRBD1 (5 bases). Trimming took 11 bases from V and 5 from J, leaving 13 bases between them. Germline values: CDR1 LNHDA, CDR2 SQIVND (reference sequence). CDR3 size: 12 residues. This chain's CDR3 is CASRDSYQPQHF. In nucleotides, the CDR3 is TGTGCCTCTAGAGACAGTTATCAGCCCCAGCATTTT.